Detailed here is one T cell receptor (beta chain). RNA in amounts of roughly 0.5 to 1 ug was reverse transcribed with random hexamers. Using its own MiXCR run on the immunoSEQ multiplex PCR reads, TCRdb lists one record per CDR3 protein. The sample consists of approximately 68,000 distinct CDR3 sequences, approximately 94% of them appearing once. This sample is part of a study of CD8 T cells in Susac syndrome. The CDR3 has 13 amino acids. Between the trimmed V and J ends, which lost 0 bases and 8 bases, there was a span of 10 bases. Germline CDR1 reads MNHEY; CDR2 reads SVGAGI. Sequences were obtained from CD8+ T cells from PBMCs. The source is a human donor with multiple sclerosis. The gene calls are TRBV6-5 and TRBJ1-2; D is unresolved. The CDR3 nucleotides are TGTGCCAGCAGTTACTCTCTCTCGGACGGCTACACCTTC. Translation gives CASSYSLSDGYTF.